This TCR beta chain was recorded in a study of T-cell memory formation after mild COVID-19. On this clonotype itself: No antigen is known for it.

Points from the study as a whole: CD4/CD8 balance held among clones contracting day 15 to 85, and later expanders leaned CD4+.

TCR alpha and TCR beta cDNA libraries with sample barcodes and UMIs came from 5'RACE using constant-segment primers. TCRdb reprocessed the 5' RACE reads via MiXCR and lists one record per CDR3 protein. The sample includes hundreds of thousands of distinct CDR3 sequences, about an eighth of them seen just once. The CDR3 has 14 residues. Germline V gene sequence: CDR1 LGHNA, CDR2 YSLEER. V lost 2 bases, J lost 5 bases, and 9 bases lay in between. The chain recombines TRBV4-3 with TRBJ2-2; tentative D call: TRBD2 (5 bases). This TCR derives from a young man who had mild COVID-19 (a few samples of this study predate the infection). Cell type and time point are not known. The source material was PBMCs or a T cell subset sorted from them (not recorded which). Here the CDR3 DNA reads TGCGCCAGCAGCCAAATACTAGAGACCGGGGAGCTGTTTTTT. Protein product: CASSQILETGELFF.